Following are 10 T cell receptor beta chains from one sample sequenced in a study of blood T cells in healthy people across ages. The authors ran a second PCR of roughly 6 to 12 cycles using a sample-barcoded 5' primer and a J-beta primer mix. TCRdb ran MiXCR on the 5' RACE reads and lists one entry per CDR3 protein. The sample includes 1.5 million to 1.9 million distinct CDR3 sequences, under 55% of them seen just once. Source material: blood. All receptors derive from a woman between 18 and 30 years old in good health.

This sequence joins TRBV12-3 or TRBV12-4 and TRBJ2-7, with 7 nucleotides matching TRBD1. The CDR3 length is 11 residues. The trim removed 7 bases at V and 6 bases at J, leaving 3 bases unmatched. CDR3 in DNA: TGTGCCAGCAAGACAGGGACCGAGCAGTACTTC. This sequence encodes CASKTGTEQYF.

The V gene is TRBV25-1, the J gene TRBJ2-1, with TRBD1 matching 8 bases. The V segment lost 4 bases and the J segment 15 bases; nucleotides outside the gene matches: 8. CDR3 length equals 12 residues. Germline V gene sequence: CDR1 MGHDK, CDR2 SYGVNS. CDR3 protein: CASSGGGRGPFF. In DNA, the CDR3 is TGTGCCAGCAGTGGAGGAGGCAGGGGGCCGTTCTTC. Full variable domain (rest looked up from reference TRBV25-1 and TRBJ2-1): EADIYQTPRYLVIGTGKKITLECSQTMGHDKMYWYQQDPGMELHLIHYSYGVNSTEKGDLSSESTVSRIRTEHFPLTLESARPSHTSQYLCASSGGGRGPFFGPGTRLTVL.

V usage is TRBV30 and J usage is TRBJ1-2; 7 bases match TRBD1. V lost 4 bases to trimming and J lost 9 bases; unmatched junction nucleotides: 14. Germline V lookup: CDR1 GTSNPN, CDR2 SVGIG (reference sequence). The CDR3 runs to 14 residues. CDR3 amino acids: CAWMVGTESFRYTF. The CDR3 coding sequence is TGTGCCTGGATGGTAGGGACAGAATCCTTCCGCTACACCTTC.

Only a few counts were recorded for this clonotype. The chain combines TRBV7-2 with TRBJ1-5, with D possibly being TRBD1 (5 bases). This CDR3 contains 14 residues. Trimming cost V 4 bases and J 1 base, with 8 bases left between them. CDR1 and CDR2 (germline): SGHTA, FQGNSA. CDR3: CASSWRQSNQPQHF. The CDR3 DNA is TGTGCCAGCAGCTGGAGACAGAGCAATCAGCCCCAGCATTTT.

This clonotype has a handful of counts. The chain combines TRBV29-1 with TRBJ1-2; 7 nucleotides line up with TRBD1. The junction had 6 bases not matched to a gene; V was cut back by 6 bases and J by 8 bases. CDR3 length: 11 residues. Germline lookup yields CDR1 SQVTM and CDR2 ANQGSEA. The CDR3 DNA is TGCAGCGTAGTAACAGGGGACGGCTACACCTTC. It codes for CSVVTGDGYTF.

This rearrangement joins TRBV5-1 to TRBJ2-7; 12 bases align to TRBD2. This CDR3 spans 17 amino acids. In germline, CDR1 is SGHRS, CDR2 YFSETQ. J lost 0 bases, V lost 2 bases, and 6 bases had no gene match. CDR3 sequence: CASSFGLAGSSSYEQYF. The CDR3, as DNA: TGCGCCAGCAGCTTTGGACTAGCGGGATCCTCCTCCTACGAGCAGTACTTC.

The count of this clonotype is one. V and J are TRBV5-6 and TRBJ2-7; maybe TRBD2 (5 bases). The CDR3 has 13 amino acids. Per germline, CDR1 SGHDT and CDR2 YYEEEE. The V end lost 0 bases, the J end lost 10 bases, and 14 bases lay between the germline ends. In DNA form, the CDR3 reads TGTGCCAGCAGCTTGGGTGGCGGGCTAGTTCAGTACTTC. Its translation is CASSLGGGLVQYF.

This clonotype was observed a handful of times. The rearrangement uses TRBV20-1 and TRBJ1-4; D may be TRBD1 (6 bases). Trimming pared 1 base from V and 5 bases from J, leaving 8 bases between. The germline gives CDR1 DFQATT, CDR2 SNEGSKA (reference sequence). The CDR3 covers 13 residues. This chain's CDR3 is CSARGTDNEKLFF. The CDR3 DNA follows: TGCAGTGCTAGAGGGACAGACAATGAAAAACTGTTTTTT.

This clonotype was counted only a few times. The V and J genes are TRBV4-1 and TRBJ2-4, with D perhaps TRBD1 (6 bases). Germline assignment: CDR1 MGHRA and CDR2 YSYEKL. The CDR3 totals 16 residues. V was clipped by 0 bases and J by 2 bases, with 11 bases between them. CDR3 bases: TGCGCCAGCAGCCAAGACAGGGGATTATCCAAAAACATTCAGTACTTC. The encoded protein is CASSQDRGLSKNIQYF.

V is TRBV13 and J is TRBJ2-1; 12 nucleotides align to TRBD2. This CDR3 has 16 amino acids. The germline CDR1 and CDR2 sequences are PRHDT and FYEKMQ (reference sequence). With 2 bases clipped from V and 2 bases from J, the junction kept 1 base outside the gene matches. The CDR3 nucleotides read TGTGCCAGCAGCTTAACTAGCGGGGGGCCCTACAATGAGCAGTTCTTC. As protein: CASSLTSGGPYNEQFF.